These T cell receptor beta chains were read from a single sample in a study of blood T cell repertoires in COVID-19. Method: immunoSEQ multiplex PCR; TCRdb's copy keeps in-frame clones and lacks some. The data hold roughly 250,000 clones, with more than 85% observed a single time. The sample consisted of peripheral blood. All receptors derive from a person under 35 with COVID-19, enrolled during active disease. CDR3s include the opening cysteine and the closing phenylalanine or tryptophan. D genes are given only for firm matches. Clone size, where shown, is once, few, many, or a class for clones that have expanded.

>.|TRBV6-5|TRBJ1-2|TRBD1
TGTGCCAGCAGTACAACGACAGGGAATGGCTACACCTTC
CASSTTTGNGYTF
>.|TRBV5-6|TRBJ2-7|.
TGTGCCAGCAGCTTGGGAAAGGGGTGGTCCTACGAGCAGTACTTC
CASSLGKGWSYEQYF
>.|TRBV7-9|TRBJ2-1|TRBD2
TGTGCCAGCAGCTCCGGACTAGCGGGAGGCCCGTCCCCCTACAATGAGCAGTTCTTC
CASSSGLAGGPSPYNEQFF
>once|TRBV7-2|TRBJ1-6|TRBD1
TGTGCCAGCAGCAAGGGACAGGTTAATTCACCCCTCCACTTT
CASSKGQVNSPLHF
>.|TRBV28|TRBJ2-1|TRBD2
TGTGCCAGCATCCCCCGGGCGGGAGCAGACGGTGAGCAGTTCTTC
CASIPRAGADGEQFF
>.|TRBV6-4|TRBJ2-7|TRBD2
TGTGCCAGCAGTGACTGGGAGGGTAGCTCCTACGAGCAGTACTTC
CASSDWEGSSYEQYF
>.|TRBV4-1|TRBJ1-3|TRBD1
TGCGCCAGCAGCCAAGATGGGACAGCTGGAAACACCATATATTTT
CASSQDGTAGNTIYF
>.|TRBV2|TRBJ2-2|TRBD2
TGTGCCAGCTCTCCCCTTCCCGGGACTAGCGGGATGACCGGGGAGCTGTTTTTT
CASSPLPGTSGMTGELFF
>.|TRBV7-3|TRBJ2-2|TRBD1
TGTGCCAGCAGCTTCTCCCGGGACAGGGTGGACACCGGGGAGCTGTTTTTT
CASSFSRDRVDTGELFF
>.|TRBV27|TRBJ2-7|TRBD2
TGTGCCAGCACGGGACTAGCGGGAGGGCCGGGGGGCCGCGAGCAGTACTTC
CASTGLAGGPGGREQYF
>few|TRBV7-9|TRBJ2-5|.
TGTGCCACTTCACGAGGATTATTGGGAGAGACCCAGTACTTC
CATSRGLLGETQYF
>.|TRBV9|TRBJ2-1|.
TGTGCCAGCAGCGTAGGACCCAATAGCAATCTCGAGTTGTTCTTC
CASSVGPNSNLELFF
>.|TRBV13|TRBJ2-1|.
TGTGCCAGCAGCACCCGGGACTTACACAACAATGAGCAGTTCTTC
CASSTRDLHNNEQFF
>.|TRBV11-2|TRBJ2-7|.
TGTGCCAGCAGCTTCGCAGGGGCTCCCTGGGAGCAGTACTTC
CASSFAGAPWEQYF
>.|TRBV7-2|TRBJ2-3|.
TGTGCCAGCAGCTTAGCGGCGGGGGATACGCAGTATTTT
CASSLAAGDTQYF
>.|TRBV7-9|TRBJ2-6|TRBD1
TGTGCCAGCACTCGGACAGGGGAGGCCTCTGGGGCCAACGTCCTGACTTTC
CASTRTGEASGANVLTF
>.|TRBV11-3|TRBJ2-1|TRBD2
TGTGCCAGCAGCAAACGGGGACTAGCGGGAGCCCCCAATGAGCAGTTCTTC
CASSKRGLAGAPNEQFF
>.|TRBV11-2|TRBJ2-7|.
TGTGCCAGCAACGATCCCGACAGTTCCTACGAGCAGTACTTC
CASNDPDSSYEQYF
>.|TRBV20-1|TRBJ2-2|.
TGCAGTGCTGGGGGGACCGGGGAGCTGTTTTTT
CSAGGTGELFF
>.|TRBV5-4|TRBJ2-7|.
TGTGCCAGCAGCTCTCCCTACGAGCAGTACTTC
CASSSPYEQYF
>.|TRBV12-3/TRBV12-4|TRBJ1-1|.
TGTGCCAGCAGTTTTGGTAGGAACACTGAAGCTTTCTTT
CASSFGRNTEAFF
>.|TRBV28|TRBJ2-1|TRBD2
TGTGCCAGCAGCTCGCCGTCTAGCGGGACCAATGAGCAGTTCTTC
CASSSPSSGTNEQFF
>.|TRBV9|TRBJ2-3|.
TGTGCCAGCAGCGTAAACAGATTCACAGATACGCAGTATTTT
CASSVNRFTDTQYF
>.|TRBV27|TRBJ2-7|.
TGTGCCAGCAGTTTTCGGACGGGGACCTACGAGCAGTACTTC
CASSFRTGTYEQYF
>.|TRBV21-1|TRBJ1-4|.
TGTGCCAGCAGCAAGGGATCAGGGGCAAACATCGAGACAACTAATGAAAAACTGTTTTTT
CASSKGSGANIETTNEKLFF
>.|TRBV5-6|TRBJ1-2|.
TGTGCCAGCAGTGGGGGCGTAGGGATGGGGTATGGCTACACCTTC
CASSGGVGMGYGYTF
>.|TRBV6-2/TRBV6-3|TRBJ2-1|TRBD2
TGTGCCAGCAGTTACGAAGAGACTAGCGGATACAATGAGCAGTTCTTC
CASSYEETSGYNEQFF
>once|TRBV4-3|TRBJ2-2|TRBD1
TGCGCCAGCAGCGGGACAGGGGGCGGCGGCACCGGGGAGCTGTTTTTT
CASSGTGGGGTGELFF
>.|TRBV9|TRBJ1-4|.
TGTGCCAGCAGCGTACCCCTCTCCCCTCATAAAAAAGCGGAGGGTGAAAAACTGTTTTTT
CASSVPLSPHKKAEGEKLFF
>once|TRBV29-1|TRBJ2-1|TRBD1
TGCAGCGCCGGGACAGGGGCCTACAATGAGCAGTTCTTC
CSAGTGAYNEQFF